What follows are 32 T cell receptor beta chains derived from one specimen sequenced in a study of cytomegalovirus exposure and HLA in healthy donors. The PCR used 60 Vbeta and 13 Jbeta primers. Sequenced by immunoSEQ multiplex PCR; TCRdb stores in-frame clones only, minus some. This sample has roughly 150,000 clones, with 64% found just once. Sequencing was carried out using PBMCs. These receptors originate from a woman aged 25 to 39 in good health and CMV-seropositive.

CDR3 protein: CASSLAGQVYYEQYF. In DNA, the CDR3 is TGTGCCAGCAGCTTAGCTGGTCAGGTCTATTACGAGCAGTACTTC. The chain links TRBV7-2 to TRBJ2-7; D is undetermined. The germline V and J ends were trimmed by 0 bases and 4 bases, with 13 bases remaining between them. The CDR3 totals 15 residues. The germline gives CDR1 SGHTA, CDR2 FQGNSA.

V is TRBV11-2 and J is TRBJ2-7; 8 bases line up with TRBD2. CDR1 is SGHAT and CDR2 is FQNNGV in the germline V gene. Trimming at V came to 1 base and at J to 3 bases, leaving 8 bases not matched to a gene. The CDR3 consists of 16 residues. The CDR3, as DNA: TGTGCCAGCAGCTTAGTGTGGCGGGGGGCAGTCTACGAGCAGTACTTC. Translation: CASSLVWRGAVYEQYF.

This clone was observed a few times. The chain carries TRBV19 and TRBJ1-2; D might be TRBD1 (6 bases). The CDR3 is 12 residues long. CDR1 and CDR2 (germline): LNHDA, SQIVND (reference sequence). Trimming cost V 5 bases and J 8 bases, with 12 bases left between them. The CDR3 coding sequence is TGTGCCAGTAGTTGGCGGGGGCAAGGCTACACCTTC. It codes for CASSWRGQGYTF.

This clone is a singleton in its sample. CDR3 sequence (DNA): TGTGCCAGCAGCATCGGGACTGGGGAAGGCTACACCTTC. Protein product: CASSIGTGEGYTF. The V call is TRBV9, the J call TRBJ1-2; tentative D call: TRBD1 (5 bases). V lost 4 bases and J 8 bases, leaving 15 bases between the germline ends. CDR3 length: 13 residues. Germline CDR1 reads SGDLS; CDR2 reads YYNGEE.

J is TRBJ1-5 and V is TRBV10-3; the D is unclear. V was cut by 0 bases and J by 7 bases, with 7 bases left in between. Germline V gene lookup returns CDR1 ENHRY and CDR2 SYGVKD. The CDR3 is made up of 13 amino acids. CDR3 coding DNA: TGTGCCATCAGTGAGTCGCTCGGGCAGCCCCAGCATTTT. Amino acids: CAISESLGQPQHF.

The CDR3 region is CASSLVGGINQPQHF. CDR3 nucleotide sequence: TGCGCCAGCAGCTTGGTTGGGGGGATAAATCAGCCCCAGCATTTT. The chain links TRBV5-1 to TRBJ1-5; D perhaps matches TRBD1 (5 bases). The CDR3 contains 15 residues. Germline assignment: CDR1 SGHRS and CDR2 YFSETQ. V was trimmed by 0 bases and J by 4 bases, leaving 11 bases between them.

DNA of the CDR3: TGTGCCAGCAGTCTTATTACAGGGCGATACCCCTACGAGCAGTACTTC. Translated: CASSLITGRYPYEQYF. The chain carries TRBV2 and TRBJ2-7; tentative D call: TRBD1 (6 bases). The CDR3 has 16 residues. Trimming removed 5 bases at V and 2 bases at J, with 19 bases between. From germline, CDR1 is SNHLY and CDR2 FYNNEI.

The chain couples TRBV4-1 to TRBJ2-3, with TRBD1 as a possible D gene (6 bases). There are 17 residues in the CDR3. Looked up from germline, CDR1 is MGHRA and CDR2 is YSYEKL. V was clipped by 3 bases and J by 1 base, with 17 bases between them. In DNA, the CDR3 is TGCGCCAGCAGCCAGGAGGTAGGACAGTATCGCACAGATACGCAGTATTTT. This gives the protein CASSQEVGQYRTDTQYF.

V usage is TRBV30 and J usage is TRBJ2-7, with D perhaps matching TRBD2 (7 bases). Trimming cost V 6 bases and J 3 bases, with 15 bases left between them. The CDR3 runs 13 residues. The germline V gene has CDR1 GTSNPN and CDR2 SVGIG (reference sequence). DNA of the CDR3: TGTGCCTGCCTAGGGGGGGCCGTCTACGAGCAGTACTTC. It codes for CACLGGAVYEQYF. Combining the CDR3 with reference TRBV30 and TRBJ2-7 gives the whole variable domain SQTIHQWPATLVQPVGSPLSLECTVEGTSNPNLYWYRQAAGRGLQLLFYSVGIGQISSEVPQNLSASRPQDRQFILSSKKLLLSDSGFYLCACLGGAVYEQYFGPGTRLTVT.

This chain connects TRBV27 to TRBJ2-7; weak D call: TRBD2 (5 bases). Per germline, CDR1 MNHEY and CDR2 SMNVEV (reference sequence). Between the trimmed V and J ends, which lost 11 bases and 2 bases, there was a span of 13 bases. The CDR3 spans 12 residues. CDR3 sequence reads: CASRGSTYEQYF. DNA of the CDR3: TGTGCCTCCCGCGGGTCCACCTACGAGCAGTACTTC.

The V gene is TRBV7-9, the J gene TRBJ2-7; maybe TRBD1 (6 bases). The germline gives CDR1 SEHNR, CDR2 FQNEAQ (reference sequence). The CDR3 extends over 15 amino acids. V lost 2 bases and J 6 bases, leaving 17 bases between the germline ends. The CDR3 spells CASSLHHRAQPEQYF. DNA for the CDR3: TGTGCCAGCAGCTTACATCACAGGGCCCAGCCCGAGCAGTACTTC.

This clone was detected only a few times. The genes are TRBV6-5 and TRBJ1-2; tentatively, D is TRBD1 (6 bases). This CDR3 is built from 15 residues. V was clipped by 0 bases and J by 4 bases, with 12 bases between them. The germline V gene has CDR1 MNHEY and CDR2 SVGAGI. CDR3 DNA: TGTGCCAGCAGTTACTCTCGGGGGGGCGGCTATGGCTACACCTTC. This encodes CASSYSRGGGYGYTF.

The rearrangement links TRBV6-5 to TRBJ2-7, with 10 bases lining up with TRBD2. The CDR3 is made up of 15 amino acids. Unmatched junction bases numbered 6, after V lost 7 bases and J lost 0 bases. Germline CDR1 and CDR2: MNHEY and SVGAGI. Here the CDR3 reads CASKESGGDSYEQYF. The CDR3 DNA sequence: TGTGCCAGCAAAGAAAGCGGGGGGGACTCCTACGAGCAGTACTTC.

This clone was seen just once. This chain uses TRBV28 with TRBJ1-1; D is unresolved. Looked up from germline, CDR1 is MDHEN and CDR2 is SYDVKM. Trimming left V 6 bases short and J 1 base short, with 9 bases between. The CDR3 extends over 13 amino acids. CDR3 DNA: TGTGCCAGCAGGGAACGGGGGAACACTGAAGCTTTCTTT. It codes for CASRERGNTEAFF.

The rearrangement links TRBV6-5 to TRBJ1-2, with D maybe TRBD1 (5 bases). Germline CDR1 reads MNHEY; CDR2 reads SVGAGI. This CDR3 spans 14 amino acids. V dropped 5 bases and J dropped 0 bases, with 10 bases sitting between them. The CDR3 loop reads CASSARQSNYGYTF. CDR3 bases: TGTGCCAGCAGTGCCCGACAGTCTAACTATGGCTACACCTTC.

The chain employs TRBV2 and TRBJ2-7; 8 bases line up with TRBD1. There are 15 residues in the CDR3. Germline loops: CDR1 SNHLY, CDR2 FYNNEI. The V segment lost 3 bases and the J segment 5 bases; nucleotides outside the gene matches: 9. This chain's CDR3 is CASSDPPGQVNEQYF. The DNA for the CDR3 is TGTGCCAGCAGTGATCCCCCGGGACAGGTGAACGAGCAGTACTTC.

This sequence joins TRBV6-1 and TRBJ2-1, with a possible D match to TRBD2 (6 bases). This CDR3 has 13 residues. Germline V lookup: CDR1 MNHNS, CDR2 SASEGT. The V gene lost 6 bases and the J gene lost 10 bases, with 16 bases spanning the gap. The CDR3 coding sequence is TGTGCCAGCAGACCTGCGGGACGGCGCGAGCAGTTCTTC. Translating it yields CASRPAGRREQFF.

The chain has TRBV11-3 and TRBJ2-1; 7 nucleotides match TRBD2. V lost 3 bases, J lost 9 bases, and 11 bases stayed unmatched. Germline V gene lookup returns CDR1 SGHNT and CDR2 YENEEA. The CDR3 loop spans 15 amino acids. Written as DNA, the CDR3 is TGTGCCAGCAGCTTTATTCAAGCGGGATTGATTGAGCAGTTCTTC. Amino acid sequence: CASSFIQAGLIEQFF.

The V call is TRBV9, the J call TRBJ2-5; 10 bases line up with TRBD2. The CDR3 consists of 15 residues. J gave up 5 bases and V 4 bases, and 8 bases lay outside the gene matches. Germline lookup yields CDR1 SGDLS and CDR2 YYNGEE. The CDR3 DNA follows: TGTGCCAGCAGCAAAAGCGGGGGGGCCACCGAGACCCAGTACTTC. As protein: CASSKSGGATETQYF.

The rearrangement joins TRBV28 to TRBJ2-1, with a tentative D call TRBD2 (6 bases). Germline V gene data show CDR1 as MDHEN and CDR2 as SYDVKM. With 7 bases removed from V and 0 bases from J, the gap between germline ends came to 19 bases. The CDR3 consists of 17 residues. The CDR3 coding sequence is TGTGCCAGCACCCCCCGAGGTCGGGGGAGCTCCTACAATGAGCAGTTCTTC. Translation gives CASTPRGRGSSYNEQFF.

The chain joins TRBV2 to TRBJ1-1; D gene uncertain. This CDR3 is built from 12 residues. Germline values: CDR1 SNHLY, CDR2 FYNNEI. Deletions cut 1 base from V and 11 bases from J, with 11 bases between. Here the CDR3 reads CASSEGAFRAFF. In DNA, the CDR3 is TGTGCCAGCAGTGAAGGAGCGTTTAGGGCTTTCTTT.

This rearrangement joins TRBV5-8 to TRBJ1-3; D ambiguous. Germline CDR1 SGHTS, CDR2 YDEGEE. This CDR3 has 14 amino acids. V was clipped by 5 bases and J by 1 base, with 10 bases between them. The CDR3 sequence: CASRSRSSGNTIYF. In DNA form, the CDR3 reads TGTGCCAGCAGATCCCGGTCGTCTGGAAACACCATATATTTT.

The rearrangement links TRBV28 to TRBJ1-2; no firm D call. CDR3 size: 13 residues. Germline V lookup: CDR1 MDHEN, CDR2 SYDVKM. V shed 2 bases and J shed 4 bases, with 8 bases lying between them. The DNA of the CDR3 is TGTGCCAGCAGTTTAATAGCTTCCTATGGCTACACCTTC. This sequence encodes CASSLIASYGYTF.

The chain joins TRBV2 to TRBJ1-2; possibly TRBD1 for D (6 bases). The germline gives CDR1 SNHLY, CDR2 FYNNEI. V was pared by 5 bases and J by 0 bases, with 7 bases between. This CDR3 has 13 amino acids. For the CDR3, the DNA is TGTGCCAGCAGTCGACAGGCTAACTATGGCTACACCTTC. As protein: CASSRQANYGYTF.

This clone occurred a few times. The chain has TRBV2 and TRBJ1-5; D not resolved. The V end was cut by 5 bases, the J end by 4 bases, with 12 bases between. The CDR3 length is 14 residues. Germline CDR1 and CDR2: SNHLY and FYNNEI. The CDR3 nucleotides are TGTGCCAGCAGTTCCCACAAATGGAATCAGCCCCAGCATTTT. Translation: CASSSHKWNQPQHF.

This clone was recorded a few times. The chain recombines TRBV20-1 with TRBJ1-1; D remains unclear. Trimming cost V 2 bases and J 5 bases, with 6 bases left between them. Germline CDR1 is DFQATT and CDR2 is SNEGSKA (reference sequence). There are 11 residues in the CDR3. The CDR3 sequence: CSARRETEAFF. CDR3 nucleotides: TGCAGTGCTAGAAGGGAGACTGAAGCTTTCTTT.

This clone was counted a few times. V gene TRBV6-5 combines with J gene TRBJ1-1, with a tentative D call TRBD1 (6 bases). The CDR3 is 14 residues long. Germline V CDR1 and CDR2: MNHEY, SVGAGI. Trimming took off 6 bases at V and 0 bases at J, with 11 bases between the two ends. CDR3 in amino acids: CASRIQGVNTEAFF. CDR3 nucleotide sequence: TGTGCCAGCAGAATACAGGGAGTGAACACTGAAGCTTTCTTT.

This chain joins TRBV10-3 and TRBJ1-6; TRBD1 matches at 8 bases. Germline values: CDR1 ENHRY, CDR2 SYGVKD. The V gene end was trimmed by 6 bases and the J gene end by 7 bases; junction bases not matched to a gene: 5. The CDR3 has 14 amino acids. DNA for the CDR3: TGTGCCATCAGATCGACAGGGGACAATTCACCCCTCCACTTT. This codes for CAIRSTGDNSPLHF.

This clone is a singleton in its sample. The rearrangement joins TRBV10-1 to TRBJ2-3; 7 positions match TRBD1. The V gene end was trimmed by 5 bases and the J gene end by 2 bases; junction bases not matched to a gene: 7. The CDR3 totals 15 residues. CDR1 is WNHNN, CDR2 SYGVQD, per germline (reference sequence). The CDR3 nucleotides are TGCGCCAGCAGTAGAACAGGGACAGACACAGATACGCAGTATTTT. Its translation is CASSRTGTDTDTQYF.

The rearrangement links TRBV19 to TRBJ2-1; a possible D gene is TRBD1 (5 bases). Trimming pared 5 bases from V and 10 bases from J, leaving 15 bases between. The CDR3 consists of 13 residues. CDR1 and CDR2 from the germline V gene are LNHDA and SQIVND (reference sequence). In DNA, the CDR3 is TGTGCCAGTAGTGGCCAGGGCGCAGGAGAGCAGTTCTTC. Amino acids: CASSGQGAGEQFF. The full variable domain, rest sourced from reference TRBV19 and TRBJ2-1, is DGGITQSPKYLFRKEGQNVTLSCEQNLNHDAMYWYRQDPGQGLRLIYYSQIVNDFQKGDIAEGYSVSREKKESFPLTVTSAQKNPTAFYLCASSGQGAGEQFFGPGTRLTVL.

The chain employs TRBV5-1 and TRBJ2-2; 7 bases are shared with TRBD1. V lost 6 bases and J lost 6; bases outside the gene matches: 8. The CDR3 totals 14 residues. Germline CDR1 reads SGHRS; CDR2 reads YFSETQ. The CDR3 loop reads CASTEQGSPGELFF. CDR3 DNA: TGCGCCAGCACCGAACAGGGGAGCCCCGGGGAGCTGTTTTTT.

The CDR3 coding sequence is TGTGCCAGCTCACCACTCGGGGTCACGATGAGCTCCTATAATTCACCCCTCCACTTT. Translating it yields CASSPLGVTMSSYNSPLHF. This chain links TRBV18 with TRBJ1-6; D is ambiguous. This CDR3 contains 19 residues. V lost 1 base to trimming and J lost 0 bases, with 16 bases between them. Germline CDR1 reads KGHSH; CDR2 reads LQKENI.